One and the same sample provided the 16 T cell receptor beta chains below, sequenced in a study of T cell responses to AZD1222 COVID-19 vaccine. The data were produced by immunoSEQ multiplex PCR, yet TCRdb's version contains in-frame clones alone and is incomplete. The data show approximately 160,000 clones, 90% seen once. The source was peripheral blood, collected on day 0 of AZD1222 vaccination. These receptors were taken from an adult in good health.

V gene TRBV4-1 combines with J gene TRBJ2-7, with D unresolved. The CDR3 runs to 11 residues. The germline V gene has CDR1 MGHRA and CDR2 YSYEKL. V lost 1 base to trimming and J lost 10 bases, with 8 bases between them. The CDR3 spells CASSQGGSQYF. CDR3 nucleotide sequence: TGCGCCAGCAGCCAAGGTGGCAGTCAGTACTTC.

The chain couples TRBV5-1 to TRBJ2-3; D perhaps matches TRBD2 (7 bases). The CDR3 consists of 18 residues. Germline V gene sequence: CDR1 SGHRS, CDR2 YFSETQ. V was trimmed by 4 bases and J by 4 bases, leaving 25 bases between them. In DNA form, the CDR3 reads TGCGCCAGCAGCCCGCTGGTTGGGGGGCGGGGGCAGGCAGATACGCAGTATTTT. Its translation is CASSPLVGGRGQADTQYF. The variable domain in full, completed from reference TRBV5-1 and TRBJ2-3, reads KAGVTQTPRYLIKTRGQQVTLSCSPISGHRSVSWYQQTPGQGLQFLFEYFSETQRNKGNFPGRFSGRQFSNSRSEMNVSTLELGDSALYLCASSPLVGGRGQADTQYFGPGTRLTVL.

This chain joins TRBV9 and TRBJ2-4; 12 positions agree with TRBD2. V was clipped by 2 bases and J by 1 base; unmatched bases: 10. The CDR3 is 19 residues long. The germline V gene encodes CDR1 SGDLS and CDR2 YYNGEE. CDR3 DNA: TGTGCCAGCAGCGTTTTGCCTAGCGGGGGGGGATTCGCCAAAAACATTCAGTACTTC. Translation gives CASSVLPSGGGFAKNIQYF. The variable domain in full, with the rest retrieved from reference TRBV9 and TRBJ2-4, is DSGVTQTPKHLITATGQRVTLRCSPRSGDLSVYWYQQSLDQGLQFLIQYYNGEERAKGNILERFSAQQFPDLHSELNLSSLELGDSALYFCASSVLPSGGGFAKNIQYFGAGTRLSVL.

This clone appeared a single time. The chain combines TRBV15 with TRBJ2-1; the D gene could be TRBD1 or TRBD2 (5 bases each). Germline-derived CDR1 and CDR2 are LNHNV and YYDKDF (reference sequence). Trimming shortened V by 1 base and J by 5 bases, and 12 bases separated the two germline ends. The CDR3 has 15 residues. The CDR3 coding sequence is TGTGCCACCAGCAGAGGAGGGGCGAGAGACAATGAGCAGTTCTTC. Its protein product is CATSRGGARDNEQFF.

The genes are TRBV12-3 or TRBV12-4 and TRBJ2-7; D possibly corresponds to TRBD2 (5 bases). Trimming pared 7 bases from V and 6 bases from J, leaving 16 bases between. This CDR3 region has 13 residues. Here the CDR3 DNA reads TGTGCCAGCAACCCCCGGGGATCGGGCGAGCAGTACTTC. Its translation is CASNPRGSGEQYF.

In this sample, this clone turned up a few times. The chain has TRBV11-2 and TRBJ1-6, with TRBD1 matching over 7 bases. The length of the CDR3 is 16 residues. J was trimmed by 6 bases and V by 3 bases; bases with no gene match: 8. Germline lookup yields CDR1 SGHAT and CDR2 FQNNGV. CDR3 protein: CASSFGRGRGNSPLHF. DNA of the CDR3: TGTGCCAGCAGCTTCGGTAGGGGGCGGGGTAATTCACCCCTCCACTTT. The entire variable domain, with the rest obtained from reference TRBV11-2 and TRBJ1-6, is as follows: EAGVAQSPRYKIIEKRQSVAFWCNPISGHATLYWYQQILGQGPKLLIQFQNNGVVDDSQLPKDRFSAERLKGVDSTLKIQPAKLEDSAVYLCASSFGRGRGNSPLHFGNGTRLTVT.

The rearrangement uses TRBV15 and TRBJ1-2; D ambiguous. The CDR3 length is 12 residues. Trimming took off 0 bases at V and 8 bases at J, with 7 bases between the two ends. Germline loops: CDR1 LNHNV, CDR2 YYDKDF (reference sequence). CDR3 coding DNA: TGTGCCACCAGCAGAGATCAAGCGGGCTACACCTTC. It codes for CATSRDQAGYTF.

The chain couples TRBV6-5 to TRBJ2-7; D gene unclear. This CDR3 spans 12 amino acids. Trimming pared 4 bases from V and 3 bases from J, leaving 7 bases between. Per the germline V gene, CDR1 is MNHEY and CDR2 is SVGAGI. CDR3 bases: TGTGCCAGCAGTTCCGTGGACTACGAGCAGTACTTC. This codes for CASSSVDYEQYF.

This clone was picked up one time. The chain couples TRBV7-2 to TRBJ1-6; D may be TRBD1 (5 bases). Trimming took 1 base from V and 7 from J, leaving 11 bases between them. This CDR3 contains 15 residues. Germline loops: CDR1 SGHTA, CDR2 FQGNSA. The CDR3 reads CASSLGQPANSPLHF. DNA of the CDR3: TGTGCCAGCAGCTTAGGACAGCCGGCGAATTCACCCCTCCACTTT.

This chain links TRBV21-1 with TRBJ2-3; the D segment call TRBD1 is taken from the table without a DNA check. TRBV21-1 is marked as a pseudogene. The CDR3 has 18 amino acids. In DNA form, the CDR3 reads TGTGCCAGCAGCAAATTCCTATCGGGGACAGGGGTTACAGATACGCAGTATTTT. This sequence encodes CASSKFLSGTGVTDTQYF.

The genes are TRBV7-9 and TRBJ1-5; D perhaps matches TRBD1 (5 bases). This CDR3 comprises 15 residues. Germline V gene sequence: CDR1 SEHNR, CDR2 FQNEAQ (reference sequence). Trimming took 5 bases from V and 5 from J, leaving 16 bases between them. The DNA of the CDR3 is TGTGCCAGCAGCCAGGAGGACACTCCTTATCAGCCCCAGCATTTT. Translation gives CASSQEDTPYQPQHF. Drawing the rest from reference TRBV7-9 and TRBJ1-5, the complete variable domain is DTGVSQNPRHKITKRGQNVTFRCDPISEHNRLYWYRQTLGQGPEFLTYFQNEAQLEKSRLLSDRFSAERPKGSFSTLEIQRTEQGDSAMYLCASSQEDTPYQPQHFGDGTRLSIL.

This chain links TRBV12-5 with TRBJ1-4, with D possibly matching TRBD1 (5 bases). CDR3 length: 12 amino acids. Germline V CDR1 and CDR2: LGHNT, FRNRAP. Trimming shortened V by 1 base and J by 12 bases, and 9 bases separated the two germline ends. This CDR3 reads CASGLDRSQLFF. CDR3 DNA: TGTGCTAGTGGTTTGGACAGGAGCCAACTGTTTTTT. Full variable domain (remainder filled in from reference TRBV12-5 and TRBJ1-4): DARVTQTPRHKVTEMGQEVTMRCQPILGHNTVFWYRQTMMQGLELLAYFRNRAPLDDSGMPKDRFSAEMPDATLATLKIQPSEPRDSAVYFCASGLDRSQLFFGSGTQLSVL.

V usage is TRBV6-7 and J usage is TRBJ1-5; the D gene is possibly TRBD1 (6 bases). TRBV6-7 qualifies as an ORF whose function is uncertain. V was clipped by 8 bases and J by 4 bases, with 9 bases between them. The CDR3 has 12 residues. The CDR3 bases are TGTGCCAGCTTCACAGGGAATCAGCCCCAGCATTTT. This translates into CASFTGNQPQHF.

The chain couples TRBV10-1 to TRBJ1-2; D unclear. CDR1 is WNHNN and CDR2 is SYGVQD in the germline V gene (reference sequence). V gave up 9 bases and J gave up 7 bases, with 9 bases separating them. The CDR3 covers 10 residues. The DNA for the CDR3 is TGCGCCAGTGGGGAGGGTGGCTACACCTTC. It is translated as CASGEGGYTF.

This clone appeared a single time. The CDR3 spells CASTHRRTTYNEQFF. The CDR3 coding sequence is TGTGCCAGCACCCACAGGAGAACCACCTACAATGAGCAGTTCTTC. The chain has TRBV6-5 and TRBJ2-1, with D tentatively TRBD1 (5 bases). V lost 7 bases and J 2 bases, leaving 15 bases between the germline ends. Germline V gene data show CDR1 as MNHEY and CDR2 as SVGAGI. There are 15 residues in the CDR3.

V and J are TRBV6-1 and TRBJ1-5; D is ambiguous. Looked up from germline, CDR1 is MNHNS and CDR2 is SASEGT. This CDR3 is 14 amino acids long. The ends were cut back, 2 bases at V and 6 bases at J, with 11 bases in the middle. The CDR3 reads CASSERAEAQPQHF. CDR3 coding DNA: TGTGCCAGCAGTGAACGTGCGGAGGCTCAGCCCCAGCATTTT.